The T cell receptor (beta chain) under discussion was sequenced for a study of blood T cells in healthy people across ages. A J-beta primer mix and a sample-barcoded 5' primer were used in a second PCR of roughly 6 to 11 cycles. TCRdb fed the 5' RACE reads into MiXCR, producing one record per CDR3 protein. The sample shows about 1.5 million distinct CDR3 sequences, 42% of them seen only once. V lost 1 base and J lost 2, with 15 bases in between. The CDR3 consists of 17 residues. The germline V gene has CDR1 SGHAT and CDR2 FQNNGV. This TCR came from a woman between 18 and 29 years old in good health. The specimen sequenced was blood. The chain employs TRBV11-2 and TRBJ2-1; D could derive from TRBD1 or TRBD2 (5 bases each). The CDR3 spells CASSLAPGTETYNEQFF. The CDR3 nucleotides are TGTGCCAGCAGCTTAGCCCCCGGGACGGAGACCTACAATGAGCAGTTCTTC.